This is a list of T cell receptor beta chains from one sample in a study of tumor and adjacent non-tumor tissue in lung cancer. TCRdb redid the calling of the multiplex PCR reads with MiXCR, one entry per CDR3 protein. Among around 140,000 distinct CDR3 sequences listed, roughly 70% were seen once. Sequenced material: lung tumor tissue. The receptors come from a man aged 60-69 years with small cell lung cancer. Both conserved end residues are part of each CDR3. Each record gives: CDR3 DNA, CDR3 protein, D gene, V gene, clone size, J gene. A D gene is named only where the DNA matches it firmly. Only part of the rows carry a size: once, few, many, or a class if the clone is expanded.

cdr3_nt: TGTGCCAGCAGAGTAGGGATAGGGGGTTACGAGCAATACTTC; cdr3_aa: CASRVGIGGYEQYF; d_call: .; v_call: TRBV6-5; clone_size: .; j_call: TRBJ2-7
cdr3_nt: TGTGCCAGCAGCCCAGAAGACAGTGACGGAAAACTGTTTTTT; cdr3_aa: CASSPEDSDGKLFF; d_call: .; v_call: TRBV4-2; clone_size: .; j_call: TRBJ1-4
cdr3_nt: TGTGCCAGCCGGGAGCGGGAGGAAGACAATGAGCAGTTCTTC; cdr3_aa: CASREREEDNEQFF; d_call: TRBD2; v_call: TRBV12-3/TRBV12-4; clone_size: many; j_call: TRBJ2-1
cdr3_nt: TGTGTCAGCAGTGAAGACCAGAACAAGCCCCAGCATTTT; cdr3_aa: CVSSEDQNKPQHF; d_call: .; v_call: TRBV6-1; clone_size: .; j_call: TRBJ1-5
cdr3_nt: TGCAGTGCTTGCGTCCGGGACTTTGGCACAGATACGCAGTATTTT; cdr3_aa: CSACVRDFGTDTQYF; d_call: .; v_call: TRBV20-1; clone_size: .; j_call: TRBJ2-3
cdr3_nt: TGTGCCGGCAGCCATCTCCCGGGACAGGGAAGAAATGAGCAGTTCTTC; cdr3_aa: CAGSHLPGQGRNEQFF; d_call: TRBD1; v_call: TRBV7-3; clone_size: .; j_call: TRBJ2-1
cdr3_nt: TGTGCCATCAGGCGGGACAGAAACACCGGGGAGCTGTTTTTT; cdr3_aa: CAIRRDRNTGELFF; d_call: .; v_call: TRBV10-3; clone_size: few; j_call: TRBJ2-2
cdr3_nt: TGTGCCAGCAGTATGACAGGGGGCAGCACAGATACGCAGTATTTT; cdr3_aa: CASSMTGGSTDTQYF; d_call: TRBD1; v_call: TRBV6-5; clone_size: .; j_call: TRBJ2-3
cdr3_nt: TGCAGTGCAACAAACAGGGCAGTTTACAATGAGCAGTTCTTC; cdr3_aa: CSATNRAVYNEQFF; d_call: .; v_call: TRBV20-1; clone_size: .; j_call: TRBJ2-1
cdr3_nt: TGTGCCAGTAGTATCCGGGGACGAAGCACAGATACGCAGTATTTT; cdr3_aa: CASSIRGRSTDTQYF; d_call: .; v_call: TRBV19; clone_size: few; j_call: TRBJ2-3
cdr3_nt: TGTGCCAGTAGAGCACTCTTGGGAAAACTGTTTTTT; cdr3_aa: CASRALLGKLFF; d_call: .; v_call: TRBV13; clone_size: .; j_call: TRBJ1-4
cdr3_nt: TGTGCCAGCAGTTTACCCTCCAGCCGGGACAGCAACACCGGGGAGCTGTTTTTT; cdr3_aa: CASSLPSSRDSNTGELFF; d_call: TRBD1; v_call: TRBV12-3/TRBV12-4; clone_size: few; j_call: TRBJ2-2
cdr3_nt: TGTACCAGCAGCTTGGATAAGAGAGGAGCAGATACGCAGTATTTT; cdr3_aa: CTSSLDKRGADTQYF; d_call: .; v_call: TRBV11-2; clone_size: .; j_call: TRBJ2-3
cdr3_nt: TGCAGTGCTAGAGATTCCGGACTAGCGGGAGGAATTAATGAGCAGTTCTTC; cdr3_aa: CSARDSGLAGGINEQFF; d_call: TRBD2; v_call: TRBV20-1; clone_size: .; j_call: TRBJ2-1
cdr3_nt: TGCAGTACTCGGGGCGGGAGCTCTGGAAACACCATATATTTT; cdr3_aa: CSTRGGSSGNTIYF; d_call: .; v_call: TRBV20-1; clone_size: once; j_call: TRBJ1-3
cdr3_nt: TGTGCCAACAGTGAAGCCGGAGGGGATGATGAGCAGTTCTTC; cdr3_aa: CANSEAGGDDEQFF; d_call: .; v_call: TRBV6-1; clone_size: .; j_call: TRBJ2-1
cdr3_nt: TGCAGCATTGGCCCGGCCAGGGATAGGGGCTGCACCTTC; cdr3_aa: CSIGPARDRGCTF; d_call: .; v_call: TRBV29-1; clone_size: .; j_call: TRBJ1-2
cdr3_nt: TGTGCCAGCAGCTTGGCTGGGGGACTAAACAATGAGCGGTTCTTC; cdr3_aa: CASSLAGGLNNERFF; d_call: TRBD2; v_call: TRBV5-5; clone_size: .; j_call: TRBJ2-1
cdr3_nt: TGTGCCAGCAGCTTGGTCGGCGGTGGTGGCGGGAGTCCCTACGAGCAGTACTTC; cdr3_aa: CASSLVGGGGGSPYEQYF; d_call: TRBD2; v_call: TRBV5-5; clone_size: .; j_call: TRBJ2-7
cdr3_nt: TGTGCCAGCAGCCCAGGACAGGGGGGTATCACTGAAGCTTTCTTT; cdr3_aa: CASSPGQGGITEAFF; d_call: TRBD1; v_call: TRBV28; clone_size: .; j_call: TRBJ1-1
cdr3_nt: TGTGCCAGCAGTGAATTTGGGGGCGACCTCAATGAGCAGTTCTTC; cdr3_aa: CASSEFGGDLNEQFF; d_call: .; v_call: TRBV6-1; clone_size: many; j_call: TRBJ2-1
cdr3_nt: TGTGCCAGCGGCGTAGTGACAGGCTTGAACACAGATACGCAGTATTTT; cdr3_aa: CASGVVTGLNTDTQYF; d_call: .; v_call: TRBV11-2; clone_size: .; j_call: TRBJ2-3
cdr3_nt: TGTGCCAGCAGGGGACAGGGATACTATGGCTACACCTTC; cdr3_aa: CASRGQGYYGYTF; d_call: TRBD1; v_call: TRBV6-1; clone_size: .; j_call: TRBJ1-2
cdr3_nt: TGTGCCAGCAGTCCGATAGCGGGAGGGCCTGGGTACGGGTTCTTC; cdr3_aa: CASSPIAGGPGYGFF; d_call: TRBD2; v_call: TRBV6-1; clone_size: many; j_call: TRBJ2-1
cdr3_nt: TGTGCCAGCAGCGCCGGGCTAGCGGGAGAACGGGAGCAGTTCTTC; cdr3_aa: CASSAGLAGEREQFF; d_call: TRBD2; v_call: TRBV6-1; clone_size: .; j_call: TRBJ2-1
cdr3_nt: TGTGTCAGCAGCCTTCCCCCTAGCGGGAGTTTATACAATGAGCAGTTCTTC; cdr3_aa: CVSSLPPSGSLYNEQFF; d_call: TRBD2; v_call: TRBV12-3/TRBV12-4; clone_size: .; j_call: TRBJ2-1
cdr3_nt: TGTGCCAGCAGCTTCCCGTCGAGAACTGAAACTTTCTTT; cdr3_aa: CASSFPSRTETFF; d_call: .; v_call: TRBV11-3; clone_size: .; j_call: TRBJ1-1
cdr3_nt: TGCGCCAGCAGCCACGGACAGGGCCAAGATACGCGGTATTTT; cdr3_aa: CASSHGQGQDTRYF; d_call: TRBD1; v_call: TRBV5-1; clone_size: .; j_call: TRBJ2-3
cdr3_nt: TGCAGTGCTCAACCAGCGGGATCGCAGTATTTT; cdr3_aa: CSAQPAGSQYF; d_call: TRBD2; v_call: TRBV20-1; clone_size: few; j_call: TRBJ2-3
cdr3_nt: TGTGCCACCAGTGCCGTGACAGGTATTTTGGATACGCAGTATTTT; cdr3_aa: CATSAVTGILDTQYF; d_call: .; v_call: TRBV24-1; clone_size: few; j_call: TRBJ2-3
cdr3_nt: TGTGCAAGCAGTTTGACTAGCTGGAGGGCCGGAGAGACCCAGTACTTC; cdr3_aa: CASSLTSWRAGETQYF; d_call: TRBD2; v_call: TRBV28; clone_size: .; j_call: TRBJ2-5
cdr3_nt: TGTGCCAGCACGCGATCCATCTCTGGAAACACCATATATTTT; cdr3_aa: CASTRSISGNTIYF; d_call: .; v_call: TRBV12-3/TRBV12-4; clone_size: few; j_call: TRBJ1-3
cdr3_nt: TGTGCCAGCGGCTTCCTTAATACGCAGTATTTT; cdr3_aa: CASGFLNTQYF; d_call: .; v_call: TRBV12-3/TRBV12-4; clone_size: .; j_call: TRBJ2-3
cdr3_nt: TGTGCCAGCAGTTCCGAGACAGCAACTAATGAAAAACTGTTTTTT; cdr3_aa: CASSSETATNEKLFF; d_call: .; v_call: TRBV28; clone_size: .; j_call: TRBJ1-4
cdr3_nt: TGTGCCACCAGTCAGGGGTCCGGGGCCAACGTCCTGTCTTTC; cdr3_aa: CATSQGSGANVLSF; d_call: .; v_call: TRBV15; clone_size: .; j_call: TRBJ2-6
cdr3_nt: TGTGTCAGCAGCCGAAGACAGGGGGCCGCAGATACGCAGTATTTT; cdr3_aa: CVSSRRQGAADTQYF; d_call: TRBD1; v_call: TRBV12-3/TRBV12-4; clone_size: few; j_call: TRBJ2-3
cdr3_nt: TGCAGTGCTAGTACGGGCCCTGGAAACACTGAAGCTTTCTTT; cdr3_aa: CSASTGPGNTEAFF; d_call: .; v_call: TRBV20-1; clone_size: few; j_call: TRBJ1-1
cdr3_nt: TGCAGTGGGGAGGGGACTAACACAGATACGCAGTATTTT; cdr3_aa: CSGEGTNTDTQYF; d_call: TRBD2; v_call: TRBV20-1; clone_size: many; j_call: TRBJ2-3
cdr3_nt: TGTGCCATCAGTGACTCCAGCGGTAGCACAGATACGCAGTATTTT; cdr3_aa: CAISDSSGSTDTQYF; d_call: .; v_call: TRBV10-3; clone_size: .; j_call: TRBJ2-3
cdr3_nt: TGTGCCAGCAGACCTCTTCGGGGAGATACGCAGTATTTT; cdr3_aa: CASRPLRGDTQYF; d_call: .; v_call: TRBV11-2; clone_size: many; j_call: TRBJ2-3
cdr3_nt: TGCAGTGCTCCCGGGACTAGTACAGATACGCAGTGTTTT; cdr3_aa: CSAPGTSTDTQCF; d_call: TRBD2; v_call: TRBV20-1; clone_size: .; j_call: TRBJ2-3
cdr3_nt: TGTGCCAGCAGTGGACAGGGATGGTATCAGCTCCAGCACTTT; cdr3_aa: CASSGQGWYQLQHF; d_call: TRBD1; v_call: TRBV28; clone_size: .; j_call: TRBJ1-5
cdr3_nt: TGCGCCAGCAGCTCGGTGGCCGGCCAGGAGCAGTACTTC; cdr3_aa: CASSSVAGQEQYF; d_call: .; v_call: TRBV5-1; clone_size: .; j_call: TRBJ2-7
cdr3_nt: TGTGCCATCACTGAAAGGGGGCAGAACTATGGCTATACCTTC; cdr3_aa: CAITERGQNYGYTF; d_call: TRBD1; v_call: TRBV10-3; clone_size: .; j_call: TRBJ1-2
cdr3_nt: TGTGCCAGCAGTTCGCAGGGACAGCAAGAGACCCAGTACTTC; cdr3_aa: CASSSQGQQETQYF; d_call: TRBD1; v_call: TRBV5-4; clone_size: once; j_call: TRBJ2-5
cdr3_nt: TGTGCCAGCAACATAAACAGGGGGCCGTCCTACGAGCAGTACTTC; cdr3_aa: CASNINRGPSYEQYF; d_call: TRBD1; v_call: TRBV11-3; clone_size: once; j_call: TRBJ2-7
cdr3_nt: TGTGCCAGCAGCCCTGGGACTAGCGGCTTGGGGGACAACACCGGGGAGCTGTTTTTT; cdr3_aa: CASSPGTSGLGDNTGELFF; d_call: TRBD2; v_call: TRBV11-3; clone_size: many; j_call: TRBJ2-2
cdr3_nt: TGTGCCAACAGCCCCTTAGCGGGAGCGATTAACGATGAGCAGTTCTTC; cdr3_aa: CANSPLAGAINDEQFF; d_call: TRBD2; v_call: TRBV6-5; clone_size: .; j_call: TRBJ2-1
cdr3_nt: TGTGCCAGCAGCTTGGCCACCCTAGCGGGGGGACAAGAGACCCAGTACTTC; cdr3_aa: CASSLATLAGGQETQYF; d_call: TRBD2; v_call: TRBV5-6; clone_size: .; j_call: TRBJ2-5
cdr3_nt: TGCAGTGCTAGAAGCTCGGGGGGGACCACCGGCTACACCTTC; cdr3_aa: CSARSSGGTTGYTF; d_call: .; v_call: TRBV20-1; clone_size: .; j_call: TRBJ1-2